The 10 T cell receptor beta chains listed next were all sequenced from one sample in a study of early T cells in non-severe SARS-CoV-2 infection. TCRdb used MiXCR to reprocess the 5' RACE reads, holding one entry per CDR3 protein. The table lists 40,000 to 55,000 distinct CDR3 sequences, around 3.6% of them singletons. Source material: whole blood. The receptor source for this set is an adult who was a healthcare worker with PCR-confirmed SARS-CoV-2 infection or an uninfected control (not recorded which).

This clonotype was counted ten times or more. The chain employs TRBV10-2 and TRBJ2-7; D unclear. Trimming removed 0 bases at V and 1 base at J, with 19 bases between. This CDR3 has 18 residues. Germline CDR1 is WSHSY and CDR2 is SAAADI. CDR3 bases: TGCGCCAGCAGTGAGTCGTCGACATTTAGTTCCATTTCCTACGAGCAGTACTTC. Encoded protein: CASSESSTFSSISYEQYF.

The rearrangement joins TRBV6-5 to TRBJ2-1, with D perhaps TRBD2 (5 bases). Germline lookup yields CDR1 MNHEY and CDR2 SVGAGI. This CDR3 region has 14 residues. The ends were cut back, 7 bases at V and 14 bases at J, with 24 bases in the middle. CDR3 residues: CASKAGPSSWFEFF. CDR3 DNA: TGTGCCAGCAAGGCGGGCCCCTCATCCTGGTTCGAGTTCTTC.

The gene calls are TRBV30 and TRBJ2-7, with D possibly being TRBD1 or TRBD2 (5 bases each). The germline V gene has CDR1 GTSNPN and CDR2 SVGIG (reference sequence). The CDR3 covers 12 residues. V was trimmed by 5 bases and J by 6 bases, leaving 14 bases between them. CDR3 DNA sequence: TGTGCCTGGGGTGCCCAGAGGGGCGAGCAGTACTTC. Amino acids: CAWGAQRGEQYF.

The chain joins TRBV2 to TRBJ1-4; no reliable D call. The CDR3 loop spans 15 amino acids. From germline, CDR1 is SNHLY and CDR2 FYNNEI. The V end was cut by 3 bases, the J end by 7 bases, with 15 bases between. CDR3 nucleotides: TGTGCCAGCAGTGAGTCGGACCTTCGGCGTGAAAAACTGTTTTTT. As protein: CASSESDLRREKLFF. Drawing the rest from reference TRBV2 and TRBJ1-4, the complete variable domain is EPEVTQTPSHQVTQMGQEVILRCVPISNHLYFYWYRQILGQKVEFLVSFYNNEISEKSEIFDDQFSVERPDGSNFTLKIRSTKLEDSAMYFCASSESDLRREKLFFGSGTQLSVL.

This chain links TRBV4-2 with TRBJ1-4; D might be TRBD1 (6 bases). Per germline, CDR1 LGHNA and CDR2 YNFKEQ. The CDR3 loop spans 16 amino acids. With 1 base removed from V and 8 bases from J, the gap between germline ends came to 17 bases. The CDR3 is CASSQAATRGQEKLFF. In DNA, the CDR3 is TGTGCCAGCAGCCAAGCCGCAACCAGGGGCCAGGAAAAACTGTTTTTT.

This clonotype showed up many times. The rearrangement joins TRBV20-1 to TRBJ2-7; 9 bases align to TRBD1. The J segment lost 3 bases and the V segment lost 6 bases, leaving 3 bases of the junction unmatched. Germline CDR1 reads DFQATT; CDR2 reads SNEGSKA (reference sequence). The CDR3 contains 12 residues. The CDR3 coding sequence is TGCAGTGCCACAGGGGGCGTCTACGAGCAGTACTTC. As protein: CSATGGVYEQYF.

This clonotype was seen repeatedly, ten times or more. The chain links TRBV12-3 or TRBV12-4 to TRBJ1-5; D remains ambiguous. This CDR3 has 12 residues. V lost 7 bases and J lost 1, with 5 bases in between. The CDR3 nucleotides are TGTGCCAGCAAAAGGAGCAATCAGCCCCAGCATTTT. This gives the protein CASKRSNQPQHF.

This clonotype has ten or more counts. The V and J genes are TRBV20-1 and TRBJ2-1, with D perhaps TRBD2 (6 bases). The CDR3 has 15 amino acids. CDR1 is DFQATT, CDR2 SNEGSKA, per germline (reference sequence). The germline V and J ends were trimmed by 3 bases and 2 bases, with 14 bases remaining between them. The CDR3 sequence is CSASMRGAAYNEQFF. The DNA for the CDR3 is TGCAGTGCTAGTATGCGCGGGGCCGCCTACAATGAGCAGTTCTTC.

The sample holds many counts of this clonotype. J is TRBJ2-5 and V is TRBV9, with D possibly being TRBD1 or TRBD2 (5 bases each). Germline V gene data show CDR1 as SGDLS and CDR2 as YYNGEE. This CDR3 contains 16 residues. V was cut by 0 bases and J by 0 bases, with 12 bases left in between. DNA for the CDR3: TGTGCCAGCAGCGTAGGGGGACGGACTTACCAAGAGACCCAGTACTTC. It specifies CASSVGGRTYQETQYF.

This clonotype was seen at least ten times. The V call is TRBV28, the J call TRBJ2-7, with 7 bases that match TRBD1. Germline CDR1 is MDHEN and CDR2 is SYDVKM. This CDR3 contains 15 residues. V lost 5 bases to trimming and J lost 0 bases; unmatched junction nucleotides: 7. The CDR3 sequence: CASSPRGQLSYEQYF. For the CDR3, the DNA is TGTGCCAGCAGTCCCAGGGGACAGCTCTCCTACGAGCAGTACTTC.